One and the same sample provided the 18 T cell receptor beta chains below, sequenced in a study of shared clonotypes between healthy human individuals. Assay: immunoSEQ multiplex PCR; the TCRdb copy retains only in-frame clones and omits some. Counted here are some 1.4 million clones, roughly 95% occurring once; the ten biggest clones make up about 1.2%. Source material: naive CD4+ T cells sorted from blood. Subset specified: CD45RA+ positively selected. The receptor source for this set is a man aged 25-45 years in good health.

V gene TRBV6-5 combines with J gene TRBJ1-4; D unresolved. The CDR3 sequence is 14 residues long. V was shortened by 2 bases and J by 5 bases, with 9 bases between the two germline ends. Germline CDR1 and CDR2: MNHEY and SVGAGI. This chain's CDR3 is CASSYQQTNEKLFF. The CDR3 nucleotides read TGTGCCAGCAGTTACCAACAGACGAATGAAAAACTGTTTTTT.

V gene TRBV7-3 combines with J gene TRBJ2-1; 11 positions agree with TRBD2. The trim removed 5 bases at V and 5 bases at J, leaving 5 bases unmatched. CDR3 length: 15 residues. The V gene's germline CDR1 is SGHTA and CDR2 FQGTGA. Written as DNA, the CDR3 is TGTGCCAGCAGCGCGAGACTAGCGGGGAACAATGAGCAGTTCTTC. Translating gives CASSARLAGNNEQFF.

The chain links TRBV5-5 to TRBJ1-2; D perhaps matches TRBD1 (5 bases). The germline gives CDR1 SGHKS, CDR2 YYEKEE (reference sequence). V was pared by 7 bases and J by 2 bases, with 9 bases between. The CDR3 totals 12 residues. CDR3 bases: TGTGCCAGCGGGGACCTGAACTATGGCTACACCTTC. This translates into CASGDLNYGYTF.

This chain uses TRBV29-1 with TRBJ1-1; TRBD1 might be the D (6 bases). This CDR3 has 15 amino acids. The germline V gene encodes CDR1 SQVTM and CDR2 ANQGSEA. Trimming pared 4 bases from V and 1 base from J, leaving 16 bases between. The CDR3 DNA follows: TGCAGCGTTGTAAGGGCAGGGGCAGGGAACACTGAAGCTTTCTTT. It encodes CSVVRAGAGNTEAFF.

This chain connects TRBV9 to TRBJ2-6, with D possibly called TRBD1 or TRBD2 (5 bases each). Germline assignment: CDR1 SGDLS and CDR2 YYNGEE. The V and J ends lost 2 bases and 0 bases respectively, with 15 bases between them. This CDR3 comprises 18 residues. CDR3 bases: TGTGCCAGCAGCGTCCAGGTGGGGGTTTTCTCTGGGGCCAACGTCCTGACTTTC. It is translated as CASSVQVGVFSGANVLTF.

The chain employs TRBV19 and TRBJ2-7; no clear D. This CDR3 has 13 residues. The V gene lost 9 bases and the J gene lost 0 bases, with 12 bases spanning the gap. Germline loops: CDR1 LNHDA, CDR2 SQIVND (reference sequence). The CDR3 loop reads CASGNPRSYEQYF. The DNA of the CDR3 is TGTGCCAGCGGAAATCCCCGCTCCTACGAGCAGTACTTC.

V gene TRBV18 combines with J gene TRBJ2-1; perhaps D is TRBD1 or TRBD2 (5 bases each). V lost 6 bases and J lost 1, with 19 bases in between. CDR3 length: 17 residues. The germline CDR1 and CDR2 sequences are KGHSH and LQKENI. Here the CDR3 reads CASSPKGTVGSYNEQFF. In nucleotides, the CDR3 is TGTGCCAGCTCGCCCAAAGGGACCGTAGGGTCCTACAATGAGCAGTTCTTC.

This clone appeared a single time. The chain employs TRBV11-2 and TRBJ2-5; D might be TRBD1 or TRBD2, each matching 5 bases. V was clipped by 5 bases and J by 0 bases, with 22 bases between them. CDR3 length: 18 residues. CDR1 SGHAT and CDR2 FQNNGV come from the germline V gene. The DNA of the CDR3 is TGTGCCAGCAGCAGGGGACGGCTGGGCCAGGAGTACCAAGAGACCCAGTACTTC. Translation: CASSRGRLGQEYQETQYF.

In the case of this clone: Other DNA sequences in this specimen translate into the identical CDR3. The rearrangement joins TRBV11-2 to TRBJ2-7, with 10 bases aligning to TRBD2. In germline, CDR1 is SGHAT, CDR2 FQNNGV. This CDR3 has 14 residues. J gave up 4 bases and V 1 base, and 1 base lay outside the gene matches. The CDR3 bases are TGTGCCAGCAGCTTAGCTAGCGGGAGTTACGAGCAGTACTTC. It translates to CASSLASGSYEQYF. Full variable domain (remainder filled in from reference TRBV11-2 and TRBJ2-7): EAGVAQSPRYKIIEKRQSVAFWCNPISGHATLYWYQQILGQGPKLLIQFQNNGVVDDSQLPKDRFSAERLKGVDSTLKIQPAKLEDSAVYLCASSLASGSYEQYFGPGTRLTVT.

J is TRBJ2-3 and V is TRBV29-1; 12 bases align to TRBD2. The CDR3 is 15 residues long. CDR1 and CDR2 from the germline V gene are SQVTM and ANQGSEA. The V gene end was trimmed by 6 bases and the J gene end by 2 bases; junction bases not matched to a gene: 6. Written as DNA, the CDR3 is TGCAGCGTCATCAGGACTAGCGGGAACACAGATACGCAGTATTTT. It translates to CSVIRTSGNTDTQYF.

The gene calls are TRBV2 and TRBJ2-7; TRBD2 is a possible D gene (6 bases). The CDR3 loop spans 14 amino acids. Germline CDR1 and CDR2: SNHLY and FYNNEI. Trimming took off 8 bases at V and 4 bases at J, with 18 bases between the two ends. CDR3 sequence: CASRDAGTKYEQYF. CDR3 sequence (DNA): TGTGCCAGCCGGGATGCGGGAACTAAATACGAGCAGTACTTC.

The chain combines TRBV20-1 with TRBJ2-5; D remains ambiguous. V dropped 4 bases and J dropped 0 bases, with 3 bases sitting between them. The CDR3 is made up of 11 amino acids. Germline lookup yields CDR1 DFQATT and CDR2 SNEGSKA (reference sequence). CDR3 region: CSAKDQETQYF. CDR3 nucleotide sequence: TGCAGTGCTAAGGACCAAGAGACCCAGTACTTC.

The chain is built from TRBV10-1 and TRBJ2-3; TRBD2 is a possible D gene (6 bases). The germline V and J ends were trimmed by 5 bases and 5 bases, with 17 bases remaining between them. The germline CDR1 and CDR2 sequences are WNHNN and SYGVQD (reference sequence). This CDR3 contains 15 residues. The CDR3 nucleotides read TGCGCCAGCAGTCCCGGGGGAGCCGGGGGAGATACGCAGTATTTT. Protein sequence: CASSPGGAGGDTQYF.

The CDR3 region is CASSRSLALSSYEQYF. CDR3 coding DNA: TGTGCCAGCAGCCGGTCTCTAGCGTTGAGCTCCTACGAGCAGTACTTC. The chain combines TRBV7-2 with TRBJ2-7; D is perhaps TRBD2 (6 bases). Germline V gives CDR1 SGHTA, CDR2 FQGNSA. Deletions cut 5 bases from V and 0 bases from J, with 17 bases between. CDR3 length: 16 residues.

In this sample, this clone turned up a few times. The same CDR3 is also encoded by other DNA sequences in this sample. This rearrangement joins TRBV18 to TRBJ2-7; 10 bases are shared with TRBD1. This CDR3 is built from 14 residues. V lost 3 bases, J lost 2 bases, and 1 base stayed unmatched. CDR1 is KGHSH and CDR2 is LQKENI in the germline V gene. CDR3 coding DNA: TGTGCCAGCTCACCTGGGACAGGGGCCTACGAGCAGTACTTC. Translated, it gives CASSPGTGAYEQYF.

This clone was observed once. The chain recombines TRBV4-1 with TRBJ2-7; 7 bases align to TRBD1. There are 16 residues in the CDR3. Germline loops: CDR1 MGHRA, CDR2 YSYEKL. The trim removed 3 bases at V and 4 bases at J, leaving 12 bases unmatched. This CDR3 is CASSHQLGTALYEQYF. The DNA for the CDR3 is TGCGCCAGCAGCCACCAGCTCGGGACAGCTCTTTACGAGCAGTACTTC.

The V gene is TRBV28, the J gene TRBJ1-1, with 7 bases identical to TRBD1. The trim removed 6 bases at V and 4 bases at J, leaving 17 bases unmatched. The CDR3 extends over 17 amino acids. Germline V gene lookup returns CDR1 MDHEN and CDR2 SYDVKM. Here the CDR3 reads CASSPDLDRVELTEAFF. DNA for the CDR3: TGTGCCAGCAGCCCCGACCTAGACAGGGTCGAACTCACTGAAGCTTTCTTT. The full variable domain, rest sourced from reference TRBV28 and TRBJ1-1, is DVKVTQSSRYLVKRTGEKVFLECVQDMDHENMFWYRQDPGLGLRLIYFSYDVKMKEKGDIPEGYSVSREKKERFSLILESASTNQTSMYLCASSPDLDRVELTEAFFGQGTRLTVV.

The J gene is TRBJ2-2, the V gene TRBV30; possible D gene TRBD1, 6 bases. V lost 3 bases, J lost 1 base, and 9 bases lay in between. This CDR3 is 14 amino acids long. Per the germline V gene, CDR1 is GTSNPN and CDR2 is SVGIG (reference sequence). CDR3 nucleotides: TGTGCCTGGAGGGGGGCAGGGAACACCGGGGAGCTGTTTTTT. Its protein is CAWRGAGNTGELFF.